This TCR beta chain was recovered during a study of memory B cells and T cells in multiple sclerosis. Points from the study as a whole: Shared clonotype counts depended on differing compartment clone-set sizes and were normalized.

This clone came up once. Its antigen is unidentified. The CDR3 runs to 14 residues. Trimming took off 10 bases at V and 3 bases at J, with 15 bases between the two ends. The V gene's germline CDR1 is SNHLY and CDR2 FYNNEI. Profiling relied on immunoSEQ multiplex PCR, and the TCRdb table lists in-frame clones only, not all of them. The sample includes 8,000 or so clones, 58% of them seen just once. The receptor's source is a human donor with multiple sclerosis. The chain employs TRBV2 and TRBJ1-4, with D unresolved. The sequenced sample consisted of memory (CD45RO+) CD8+ T cells from blood. CDR3 bases: TGTGCCACTCAGGCTCCCGGTGCTAATGAAAAACTGTTTTTT. This gives the protein CATQAPGANEKLFF.